This T cell receptor (beta chain) was recovered during a study of a mutant IDH1 vaccine in newly diagnosed glioma. Study as a whole: Vaccination began 4-6 weeks post radiotherapy alone, or with temozolomide cycles. Patients under treatment included approximately 60% males and 37.5% females and had a mean age of around 43 years. General observations from the study: Most patients, approximately 93%, showed vaccine-induced immune responses.

The CDR3 spans 16 residues. Germline-derived CDR1 and CDR2 are WSHSY and SAAADI. With 3 bases removed from V and 3 bases from J, the gap between germline ends came to 15 bases. Regarding this clone: The antigen is not known.

Time point of the sample: week 5, during vaccination. It was 300 ug of mutant IDH1 20-mer peptide that made up each vaccine dose, given with topical imiquimod. Each of the donors came in with new WHO grade 3 or 4 astrocytomas that were IDH1-mutant and ATRX-lost. TCRdb's copy holds only in-frame clones and misses some; the assay was immunoSEQ multiplex PCR. The repertoire has 75,000 to 85,000 clones, 91% of them found once; the top ten carry about 0.6%. The chain recombines TRBV10-2 with TRBJ2-1; D perhaps matches TRBD2 (6 bases). The sequence came from a woman aged 45 to 65 with glioma. Here the sequenced sample was PBMCs, taken from a glioma patient whose treatment included an IDH1 peptide vaccine. CDR3 coding DNA: TGCGCCAGCAGTGATTATGGGAGTAGCGGCTACAATGAGCAGTTCTTC. Translating it yields CASSDYGSSGYNEQFF.